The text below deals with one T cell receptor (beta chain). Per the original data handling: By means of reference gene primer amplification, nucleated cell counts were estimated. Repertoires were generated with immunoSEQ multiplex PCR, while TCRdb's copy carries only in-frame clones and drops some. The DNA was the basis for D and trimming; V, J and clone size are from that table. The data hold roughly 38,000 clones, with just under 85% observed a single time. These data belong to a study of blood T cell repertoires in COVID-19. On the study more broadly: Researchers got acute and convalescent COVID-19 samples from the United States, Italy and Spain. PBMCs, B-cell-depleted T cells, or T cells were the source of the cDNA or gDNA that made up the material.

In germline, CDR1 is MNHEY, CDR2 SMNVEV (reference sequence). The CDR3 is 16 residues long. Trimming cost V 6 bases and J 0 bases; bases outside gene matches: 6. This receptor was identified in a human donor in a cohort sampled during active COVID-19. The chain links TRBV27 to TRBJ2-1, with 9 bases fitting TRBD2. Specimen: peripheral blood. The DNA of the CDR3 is TGTGCCAGCAGGCAGCTAGCGGGGAGCTCCTACAATGAGCAGTTCTTC. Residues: CASRQLAGSSYNEQFF.